This TCR beta chain is drawn from a study of early T cells in non-severe SARS-CoV-2 infection. About the study: Sequencing input comprised bulk RNA from unsorted whole blood; chain pairing was not available.

This clonotype showed up just once. Its antigen is unidentified. Whole-study findings and limits: VDJdb-based annotation leaned toward anti-spike CD8 responses and missed private and CD4 specificities.

Researchers attached unique molecular identifiers to individual cDNA molecules. TCRdb re-analysed the 5' RACE reads in MiXCR, keeping a single row per CDR3 protein. The table includes around 70,000 distinct CDR3 sequences, about 12% detected once. The TCR sequence derives from an adult who was a healthcare worker with PCR-confirmed SARS-CoV-2 infection or an uninfected control (not recorded which). The sample comprised whole blood.

The CDR3 loop is CASSRDQVSTDTQYF. The CDR3, as DNA: TGTGCCAGCAGTCGAGACCAGGTCAGCACAGATACGCAGTATTTT. The genes are TRBV28 and TRBJ2-3; D remains ambiguous. The CDR3 has 15 residues. Germline V gene sequence: CDR1 MDHEN, CDR2 SYDVKM. V was pared by 5 bases and J by 0 bases, with 12 bases between.